A selection of T cell receptor beta chains follows, all from one sample in a study of Ad26.COV2.S vaccination and SARS-CoV-2 variants. Profiling relied on immunoSEQ multiplex PCR, and the TCRdb table lists in-frame clones only, not all of them. Of tens of thousands of clones listed, approximately 81% are singletons. Material: peripheral blood, obtained after recovery from COVID-19. Receptors were obtained from a human donor who had recovered from COVID-19. Both conserved end residues are trimmed from each CDR3. The D gene is left open where the match is weak. Some rows have no size entry. The others give once, few or many, or a class for an expanded clone.

CDR3aa	v_gene	abundance	j_gene	d_gene	len
ASSLGLRTGAVGFEKLF	TRBV11-3	NA	TRBJ1-4	TRBD1	17
ASSQFRADTQY	TRBV16	NA	TRBJ2-3	NA	11
ASSRRQVSEAF	TRBV12-3/TRBV12-4	NA	TRBJ1-1	NA	11
ASSPSTGGTEAF	TRBV11-2	NA	TRBJ1-1	TRBD1	12
ASSQVGSGREKLF	TRBV4-3	NA	TRBJ1-4	NA	13
ASSFGDGYEKLF	TRBV5-1	NA	TRBJ1-4	NA	12
ASSFQVGGRAGEQTSYNEQF	TRBV28	NA	TRBJ2-1	TRBD2	20
ASREGIGGAGYT	TRBV2	NA	TRBJ1-2	TRBD1	12
ASSLIGTGGGEQY	TRBV7-6	NA	TRBJ2-7	TRBD1	13
ASSLTPGTVYGYT	TRBV7-9	NA	TRBJ1-2	TRBD1	13
ASSAVPGPVYEQY	TRBV9	NA	TRBJ2-7	NA	13
ASSPTGRHQETQY	TRBV9	NA	TRBJ2-5	NA	13
ASGLGQGSGQPQH	TRBV12-5	few	TRBJ1-5	TRBD1	13
ASIPRGERWEF	TRBV2	NA	TRBJ2-1	NA	11
ASSDRLAGGDQETQY	TRBV13	NA	TRBJ2-5	TRBD2	15
ASSLLDRAHGYT	TRBV28	NA	TRBJ1-2	NA	12
ASSLEVSNYGYT	TRBV7-8	NA	TRBJ1-2	NA	12
ASKGAFGTEAF	TRBV2	NA	TRBJ1-1	TRBD1	11
ASSDRQAGGADTQY	TRBV13	NA	TRBJ2-3	TRBD2	14
ASYRSGGGDEQF	TRBV19	few	TRBJ2-1	TRBD2	12
ASSPGTSAPYEQY	TRBV5-1	NA	TRBJ2-7	TRBD2	13
ASSSPSGSSYEQY	TRBV27	NA	TRBJ2-7	TRBD2	13
ASRPSGGRVEQY	TRBV28	NA	TRBJ2-7	TRBD1	12
ASRNRDRDHNEQF	TRBV6-6	NA	TRBJ2-1	TRBD1	13
ASSRGLAGELF	TRBV27	NA	TRBJ2-2	NA	11
ASSSVRGYSPLH	TRBV6-5	few	TRBJ1-6	NA	12
ASSLVGDQTYEQY	TRBV5-5	few	TRBJ2-7	NA	13
ASSHTDRGEADTQY	TRBV4-2	NA	TRBJ2-3	TRBD1	14
ATSPAWQNTGELF	TRBV24-1	many	TRBJ2-2	NA	13
ASSRVSSAYEQY	TRBV6-5	NA	TRBJ2-7	NA	12
ASRLGGNTGELF	TRBV5-1	NA	TRBJ2-2	NA	12
ASSYEGLAGL	TRBV6-2/TRBV6-3	NA	TRBJ2-1	TRBD2	10
ASNLEPGRGNTEAF	TRBV5-1	NA	TRBJ1-1	NA	14
ASSADTLRGAF	TRBV5-5	NA	TRBJ1-1	NA	11
ASSPGQGGYEQY	TRBV13	NA	TRBJ2-7	TRBD1	12
ASSSVRGGGYT	TRBV5-1	NA	TRBJ1-2	NA	11
ASSSGTLRNTEAF	TRBV11-3	NA	TRBJ1-1	NA	13
ASSIPRDYEQY	TRBV7-2	NA	TRBJ2-7	NA	11
ASWDSRTQPQH	TRBV28	NA	TRBJ1-5	NA	11